These 23 T cell receptor beta chains came from one sample sequenced in a study of blood T cell repertoires in COVID-19. This table comes from immunoSEQ multiplex PCR, and its TCRdb copy is limited to in-frame clones, with some not included. This sample has 250,000 to 300,000 clones, with 75% to 90% found just once. The sequencing sample was made of peripheral blood. The receptor source for this set is a woman aged 40 to 50 who had recovered from COVID-19.

The chain recombines TRBV5-1 with TRBJ1-1; 8 nucleotides agree with TRBD1. Per the germline V gene, CDR1 is SGHRS and CDR2 is YFSETQ. This CDR3 has 15 amino acids. Trimming at V came to 2 bases and at J to 7 bases, leaving 10 bases not matched to a gene. The CDR3 loop reads CASSFATGTGNEAFF. In DNA form, the CDR3 reads TGCGCCAGCAGCTTCGCCACCGGGACAGGAAATGAAGCTTTCTTT. Full variable domain (missing parts from reference TRBV5-1 and TRBJ1-1): KAGVTQTPRYLIKTRGQQVTLSCSPISGHRSVSWYQQTPGQGLQFLFEYFSETQRNKGNFPGRFSGRQFSNSRSEMNVSTLELGDSALYLCASSFATGTGNEAFFGQGTRLTVV.

V and J are TRBV10-3 and TRBJ2-6; possible D gene TRBD1, 6 bases. This CDR3 is built from 17 residues. V lost 8 bases, J lost 0 bases, and 17 bases lay in between. From germline, CDR1 is ENHRY and CDR2 SYGVKD. Here the CDR3 DNA reads TGTGCCATCGGCGAGGGCAGGGGAGCCTCTGGGGCCAACGTCCTGACTTTC. It yields the protein CAIGEGRGASGANVLTF.

A single count supports this clone. The chain links TRBV7-2 to TRBJ1-2; a possible D gene is TRBD1 (5 bases). The CDR3 runs 13 residues. Germline values: CDR1 SGHTA, CDR2 FQGNSA. V was shortened by 1 base and J by 8 bases, with 11 bases between the two germline ends. CDR3 in amino acids: CASSLEAGYGYTF. DNA for the CDR3: TGTGCCAGCAGCTTAGAAGCAGGGTACGGCTACACCTTC.

This chain links TRBV27 with TRBJ2-7, with 9 bases that match TRBD1. With 5 bases clipped from V and 2 bases from J, the junction kept 10 bases outside the gene matches. CDR1 is MNHEY, CDR2 SMNVEV, per germline (reference sequence). The CDR3 is 16 residues long. The CDR3 protein is CASSPILDRGPYEQYF. Here the CDR3 DNA reads TGTGCCAGCAGTCCCATACTGGACAGGGGACCCTACGAGCAGTACTTC.

The rearrangement links TRBV7-9 to TRBJ2-7, with a possible D match to TRBD1 (6 bases). The CDR3 contains 16 residues. CDR1 and CDR2 (germline): SEHNR, FQNEAQ (reference sequence). The V end lost 0 bases, the J end lost 2 bases, and 14 bases lay between the germline ends. The CDR3 loop is CASSLATVTGPYEQYF. The CDR3 bases are TGTGCCAGCAGCTTAGCGACGGTGACAGGCCCCTACGAGCAGTACTTC.

V usage is TRBV18 and J usage is TRBJ1-1; TRBD1 matches at 8 bases. Trimming took 3 bases from V and 3 from J; bases not matched to a gene: 6. This CDR3 has 15 residues. CDR1 and CDR2 (germline): KGHSH, LQKENI. The CDR3 protein is CASSPRGQGDTEAFF. In DNA form, the CDR3 reads TGTGCCAGCTCACCCCGAGGACAGGGCGACACTGAAGCTTTCTTT.

V usage is TRBV27 and J usage is TRBJ1-5, with D tentatively TRBD1 (5 bases). Deletions cut 6 bases from V and 3 bases from J, with 9 bases between. CDR1 and CDR2 from the germline V gene are MNHEY and SMNVEV (reference sequence). This CDR3 is 13 amino acids long. The CDR3 DNA follows: TGTGCCAGCAGCGCAGGGTACAATCAGCCCCAGCATTTT. Translated: CASSAGYNQPQHF.

The chain's CDR3 is CASSQEGTSGYNEQFF. As DNA, the CDR3 is TGTGCCAGCAGCCAAGAGGGGACTAGCGGTTACAATGAGCAGTTCTTC. This rearrangement joins TRBV4-2 to TRBJ2-1; 11 nucleotides align to TRBD2. CDR1 is LGHNA and CDR2 is YNFKEQ in the germline V gene. Trimming removed 0 bases from V and 4 bases from J; junction bases left unmatched: 2. This CDR3 has 16 amino acids.

The V gene is TRBV9, the J gene TRBJ1-1; 8 bases fit TRBD1. CDR3 length: 14 residues. Trimming took 3 bases from V and 1 from J; bases not matched to a gene: 2. The germline CDR1 and CDR2 sequences are SGDLS and YYNGEE. The CDR3 coding sequence is TGTGCCAGCAGCGCACAGGGGGAGAACACTGAAGCTTTCTTT. Its translation: CASSAQGENTEAFF.

V usage is TRBV4-1 and J usage is TRBJ2-5, with D unresolved. This CDR3 has 13 residues. Germline CDR1 MGHRA, CDR2 YSYEKL. V lost 3 bases to trimming and J lost 5 bases, with 10 bases between them. The CDR3 here is CASSQAVGETQYF. Written as DNA, the CDR3 is TGCGCCAGCAGCCAGGCCGTCGGGGAGACCCAGTACTTC.

V and J are TRBV19 and TRBJ2-7, with D perhaps matching TRBD1 (7 bases). The germline V and J ends were trimmed by 1 base and 3 bases, with 13 bases remaining between them. Germline CDR1 is LNHDA and CDR2 is SQIVND (reference sequence). The CDR3 length is 15 residues. Written as DNA, the CDR3 is TGTGCCAGTAGTATAGGGGCAGGGGGGATCTACGAGCAGTACTTC. Translating it yields CASSIGAGGIYEQYF. The full variable domain, rest sourced from reference TRBV19 and TRBJ2-7, is DGGITQSPKYLFRKEGQNVTLSCEQNLNHDAMYWYRQDPGQGLRLIYYSQIVNDFQKGDIAEGYSVSREKKESFPLTVTSAQKNPTAFYLCASSIGAGGIYEQYFGPGTRLTVT.

The genes are TRBV29-1 and TRBJ1-4; 9 nucleotides agree with TRBD1. Germline CDR1 reads SQVTM; CDR2 reads ANQGSEA. The CDR3 extends over 13 amino acids. V was pared by 6 bases and J by 8 bases, with 7 bases of the junction left unmatched. The CDR3 loop is CSVPLGQGEKLFF. In DNA form, the CDR3 reads TGCAGCGTCCCGTTGGGACAGGGAGAAAAACTGTTTTTT.

The chain combines TRBV7-2 with TRBJ2-7; 11 bases align to TRBD1. CDR1 is SGHTA, CDR2 FQGNSA, per germline. This CDR3 is 14 amino acids long. With 0 bases clipped from V and 6 bases from J, the junction kept 1 base outside the gene matches. The CDR3 sequence: CASSLAGTGGEQYF. As DNA, the CDR3 is TGTGCCAGCAGCTTAGCGGGGACAGGGGGCGAGCAGTACTTC.

This chain joins TRBV12-5 and TRBJ2-2, with 7 positions matching TRBD1. The junction had 8 bases not matched to a gene; V was cut back by 0 bases and J by 4 bases. CDR3 length equals 17 residues. Looked up from germline, CDR1 is LGHNT and CDR2 is FRNRAP. CDR3 loop: CASGLVGKDRPTGELFF. CDR3 sequence (DNA): TGTGCTAGTGGTTTGGTTGGCAAGGACAGGCCCACCGGGGAGCTGTTTTTT.

The CDR3 is CASSLNLNSPLHF. CDR3 nucleotide sequence: TGTGCCAGTAGTCTAAACCTTAATTCACCCCTCCACTTT. The gene calls are TRBV19 and TRBJ1-6; no clear D gene. The CDR3 sequence is 13 residues long. Germline V gene sequence: CDR1 LNHDA, CDR2 SQIVND (reference sequence). With 5 bases removed from V and 6 bases from J, the gap between germline ends came to 8 bases. Supplemented by reference TRBV19 and TRBJ1-6, the full variable domain reads DGGITQSPKYLFRKEGQNVTLSCEQNLNHDAMYWYRQDPGQGLRLIYYSQIVNDFQKGDIAEGYSVSREKKESFPLTVTSAQKNPTAFYLCASSLNLNSPLHFGNGTRLTVT.

The chain joins TRBV5-4 to TRBJ2-1; 8 bases align to TRBD2. This CDR3 spans 13 amino acids. The junction had 1 base not matched to a gene; V was cut back by 1 base and J by 7 bases. Germline assignment: CDR1 SGHNT and CDR2 YYREEE (reference sequence). DNA for the CDR3: TGTGCCAGCAGCTTGCGGGGGGGGAATGAGCAGTTCTTC. Its protein is CASSLRGGNEQFF.

The chain links TRBV2 to TRBJ1-2; D remains ambiguous. The CDR3 has 14 residues. V shed 7 bases and J shed 4 bases, with 16 bases lying between them. Germline CDR1 reads SNHLY; CDR2 reads FYNNEI. The CDR3 DNA is TGTGCCAGCACCCGAGAACAGACGGTCTATGGCTACACCTTC. Its protein is CASTREQTVYGYTF.

The V gene is TRBV7-2, the J gene TRBJ2-3, with a tentative D call TRBD2 (6 bases). The germline CDR1 and CDR2 sequences are SGHTA and FQGNSA. The V and J ends lost 3 bases and 2 bases respectively, with 9 bases between them. CDR3 length equals 14 residues. The CDR3 DNA follows: TGTGCCAGCAGCTTTTTAGCGGCCACAGATACGCAGTATTTT. This translates into CASSFLAATDTQYF.

Written as DNA, the CDR3 is TGTGCCAGCAGCAAAGGTGCGACGCGGCGGAATCAGCCCCAGCATTTT. Translated: CASSKGATRRNQPQHF. J is TRBJ1-5 and V is TRBV21-1. TRBV21-1 constitutes a pseudogene. This CDR3 is 16 amino acids long.

The genes are TRBV27 and TRBJ2-7; 10 bases align to TRBD1. CDR3 length equals 13 residues. The ends lost 7 bases at V and 5 bases at J; junction bases unmatched: 5. CDR1 MNHEY and CDR2 SMNVEV come from the germline V gene (reference sequence). CDR3 nucleotides: TGTGCCAGCATCCAGACAGGGGGCGACGAGCAGTACTTC. It is translated as CASIQTGGDEQYF.

J is TRBJ2-3 and V is TRBV7-3; 7 positions agree with TRBD2. With 5 bases clipped from V and 0 bases from J, the junction kept 8 bases outside the gene matches. CDR3 length: 16 amino acids. CDR1 SGHTA and CDR2 FQGTGA come from the germline V gene. The CDR3 coding sequence is TGTGCCAGCAGCCCATCGGCGGGGGTGAGCACAGATACGCAGTATTTT. Translation: CASSPSAGVSTDTQYF. The entire variable domain, with the rest obtained from reference TRBV7-3 and TRBJ2-3, is as follows: GAGVSQTPSNKVTEKGKYVELRCDPISGHTALYWYRQSLGQGPEFLIYFQGTGAADDSGLPNDRFFAVRPEGSVSTLKIQRTERGDSAVYLCASSPSAGVSTDTQYFGPGTRLTVL.

This rearrangement joins TRBV5-4 to TRBJ1-1, with D possibly being TRBD1 (6 bases). Trimming cost V 1 base and J 7 bases, with 11 bases left between them. CDR1 and CDR2 (germline): SGHNT, YYREEE (reference sequence). This CDR3 spans 13 amino acids. CDR3 residues: CASSLRGRGEAFF. CDR3 DNA sequence: TGTGCCAGCAGCTTGCGTGGCAGGGGTGAAGCTTTCTTT.

The V and J genes are TRBV11-2 and TRBJ1-2; D is unresolved. Trimming removed 1 base at V and 4 bases at J, with 7 bases between. CDR1 is SGHAT and CDR2 is FQNNGV in the germline V gene. The CDR3 has 13 residues. This chain's CDR3 is CASSLAGSYGYTF. CDR3 DNA: TGTGCCAGCAGCTTAGCCGGGAGCTATGGCTACACCTTC.